The 13 T cell receptor beta chains given below trace back to one sample, sequenced in a study of patients and donors after allogeneic stem cell transplantation. TCRdb called the RT-PCR reads again in MiXCR, with one record for every CDR3 protein. This table holds about 160,000 distinct CDR3 sequences, approximately 40% found once. The sequenced sample consisted of blood, either unsorted or a sorted T cell fraction (not recorded which). Receptor source: a human donor who was either an allogeneic HSCT recipient or a stem cell or donor lymphocyte infusion donor (not recorded which). It is not recorded whose cells these are; they may come from a transplant donor.

This clonotype was picked up a small number of times. This sequence joins TRBV6-1 and TRBJ1-1; 11 bases fit TRBD1. Trimming at V came to 3 bases and at J to 7 bases, leaving 4 bases not matched to a gene. Germline-derived CDR1 and CDR2 are MNHNS and SASEGT. This CDR3 contains 14 residues. The CDR3 coding sequence is TGTGCCAGCAGTGAGGGACAGGGGGAGGGTGAAGCTTTCTTT. Encoded protein: CASSEGQGEGEAFF.

A note on this clonotype: Its ends do not fully match the called genes, so a read error is possible. This chain connects TRBV29-1 to TRBJ1-2; 11 nucleotides align to TRBD1. This CDR3 is 11 amino acids long. Germline V gene lookup returns CDR1 SQVTM and CDR2 ANQGSEA. The CDR3 DNA follows: TGCGGCGTGGGGACAGGGGGAGGCTACACCTTC. This encodes CGVGTGGGYTF.

This rearrangement joins TRBV12-3 or TRBV12-4 to TRBJ1-1; D possibly corresponds to TRBD1 (6 bases). The CDR3 has 15 amino acids. Trimming shortened V by 4 bases and J by 7 bases, and 19 bases separated the two germline ends. The CDR3 protein is CASSSGRRGRIEAFF. The CDR3 bases are TGTGCCAGCAGTTCGGGCCGTCGGGGGCGGATTGAAGCTTTCTTT.

The gene calls are TRBV20-1 and TRBJ1-1; TRBD1 aligns across 9 bases. The germline V gene encodes CDR1 DFQATT and CDR2 SNEGSKA (reference sequence). With 1 base clipped from V and 0 bases from J, the junction kept 3 bases outside the gene matches. The CDR3 is 15 amino acids. The CDR3 DNA follows: TGCAGTGCTAGAGGGGACAGGGCCGTGAACACTGAAGCTTTCTTT. Translated, it gives CSARGDRAVNTEAFF.

The J gene is TRBJ1-4, the V gene TRBV6-6, with 7 positions matching TRBD1. The CDR3 extends over 14 amino acids. CDR1 and CDR2 (germline): MNHNY, SVGAGI (reference sequence). J lost 8 bases, V lost 5 bases, and 8 bases had no gene match. This chain's CDR3 is CASSPRQGIEKLFF. CDR3 DNA sequence: TGTGCCAGCAGTCCCCGACAGGGTATAGAAAAACTGTTTTTT.

This clonotype has more than one count but fewer than ten. This chain uses TRBV5-5 with TRBJ1-2; D gene uncertain. CDR3 length: 15 amino acids. Germline assignment: CDR1 SGHKS and CDR2 YYEKEE (reference sequence). V was pared by 4 bases and J by 3 bases, with 16 bases between. The CDR3 protein is CASSARSRLDYGYTF. The CDR3 coding sequence is TGTGCCAGCAGCGCGAGGTCTAGGTTGGACTATGGCTACACCTTC.

This chain uses TRBV24-1 with TRBJ1-2; D is unresolved. V lost 10 bases and J lost 2, with 25 bases in between. Germline CDR1 KGHDR, CDR2 SFDVKD. CDR3 length: 17 amino acids. The CDR3 spells CATNRQGSRFRNYGYTF. For the CDR3, the DNA is TGTGCCACTAACCGACAAGGGTCGAGATTTAGGAACTATGGCTACACCTTC.

This chain joins TRBV20-1 and TRBJ2-7; TRBD1 agrees at 7 bases. Looked up from germline, CDR1 is DFQATT and CDR2 is SNEGSKA (reference sequence). This CDR3 region has 15 residues. V lost 6 bases to trimming and J lost 2 bases; unmatched junction nucleotides: 13. CDR3 protein: CSAPPTGLFTYEQYF. In nucleotides, the CDR3 is TGCAGTGCCCCACCGACAGGGCTATTCACCTACGAGCAGTACTTC.

In DNA, the CDR3 is TGCAGCGTTGAAGGAAACGGGTACGAGCAGTACTTC. It specifies CSVEGNGYEQYF. This sequence joins TRBV29-1 and TRBJ2-7; D gene ambiguous. V was pared by 1 base and J by 4 bases, with 8 bases between. The CDR3 loop spans 12 amino acids. Germline lookup yields CDR1 SQVTM and CDR2 ANQGSEA.

On this clonotype itself: At one of its ends the junction is not consistent with the germline gene, which may arise from a read error. The DNA of the CDR3 is TGCGCCAGCAGCCCTGGGGACAGGCTCTTC. Protein: CASSPGDRLF. The chain employs TRBV4-3 and TRBJ2-1, with 8 positions matching TRBD1. The germline CDR1 and CDR2 sequences are LGHNA and YSLEER. The CDR3 covers 10 residues.

This clonotype came up a few times. The chain carries TRBV5-1 and TRBJ1-4, with a possible D match to TRBD1 (5 bases). Per the germline V gene, CDR1 is SGHRS and CDR2 is YFSETQ. The CDR3 extends over 14 amino acids. V was pared by 4 bases and J by 4 bases, with 11 bases between. CDR3 in amino acids: CASSTGRNNEKLFF. In DNA, the CDR3 is TGCGCCAGCAGCACGGGACGGAATAATGAAAAACTGTTTTTT.

This clonotype was seen at least ten times. This chain joins TRBV20-1 and TRBJ2-1; perhaps TRBD1 as D (6 bases). V was cut by 1 base and J by 4 bases, with 17 bases left in between. CDR3 length: 16 amino acids. The V gene's germline CDR1 is DFQATT and CDR2 SNEGSKA (reference sequence). CDR3 loop: CSARAFGAGDYNEQFF. The CDR3, as DNA: TGCAGTGCTAGAGCATTTGGGGCAGGGGATTACAATGAGCAGTTCTTC.

The chain employs TRBV5-5 and TRBJ1-4; D is undetermined. Germline CDR1 SGHKS, CDR2 YYEKEE (reference sequence). The CDR3 covers 14 residues. The V and J ends lost 1 base and 5 bases respectively, with 9 bases between them. The CDR3 loop is CASSLRAENEKLFF. The DNA of the CDR3 is TGTGCCAGCAGCTTGAGGGCGGAAAATGAAAAACTGTTTTTT.